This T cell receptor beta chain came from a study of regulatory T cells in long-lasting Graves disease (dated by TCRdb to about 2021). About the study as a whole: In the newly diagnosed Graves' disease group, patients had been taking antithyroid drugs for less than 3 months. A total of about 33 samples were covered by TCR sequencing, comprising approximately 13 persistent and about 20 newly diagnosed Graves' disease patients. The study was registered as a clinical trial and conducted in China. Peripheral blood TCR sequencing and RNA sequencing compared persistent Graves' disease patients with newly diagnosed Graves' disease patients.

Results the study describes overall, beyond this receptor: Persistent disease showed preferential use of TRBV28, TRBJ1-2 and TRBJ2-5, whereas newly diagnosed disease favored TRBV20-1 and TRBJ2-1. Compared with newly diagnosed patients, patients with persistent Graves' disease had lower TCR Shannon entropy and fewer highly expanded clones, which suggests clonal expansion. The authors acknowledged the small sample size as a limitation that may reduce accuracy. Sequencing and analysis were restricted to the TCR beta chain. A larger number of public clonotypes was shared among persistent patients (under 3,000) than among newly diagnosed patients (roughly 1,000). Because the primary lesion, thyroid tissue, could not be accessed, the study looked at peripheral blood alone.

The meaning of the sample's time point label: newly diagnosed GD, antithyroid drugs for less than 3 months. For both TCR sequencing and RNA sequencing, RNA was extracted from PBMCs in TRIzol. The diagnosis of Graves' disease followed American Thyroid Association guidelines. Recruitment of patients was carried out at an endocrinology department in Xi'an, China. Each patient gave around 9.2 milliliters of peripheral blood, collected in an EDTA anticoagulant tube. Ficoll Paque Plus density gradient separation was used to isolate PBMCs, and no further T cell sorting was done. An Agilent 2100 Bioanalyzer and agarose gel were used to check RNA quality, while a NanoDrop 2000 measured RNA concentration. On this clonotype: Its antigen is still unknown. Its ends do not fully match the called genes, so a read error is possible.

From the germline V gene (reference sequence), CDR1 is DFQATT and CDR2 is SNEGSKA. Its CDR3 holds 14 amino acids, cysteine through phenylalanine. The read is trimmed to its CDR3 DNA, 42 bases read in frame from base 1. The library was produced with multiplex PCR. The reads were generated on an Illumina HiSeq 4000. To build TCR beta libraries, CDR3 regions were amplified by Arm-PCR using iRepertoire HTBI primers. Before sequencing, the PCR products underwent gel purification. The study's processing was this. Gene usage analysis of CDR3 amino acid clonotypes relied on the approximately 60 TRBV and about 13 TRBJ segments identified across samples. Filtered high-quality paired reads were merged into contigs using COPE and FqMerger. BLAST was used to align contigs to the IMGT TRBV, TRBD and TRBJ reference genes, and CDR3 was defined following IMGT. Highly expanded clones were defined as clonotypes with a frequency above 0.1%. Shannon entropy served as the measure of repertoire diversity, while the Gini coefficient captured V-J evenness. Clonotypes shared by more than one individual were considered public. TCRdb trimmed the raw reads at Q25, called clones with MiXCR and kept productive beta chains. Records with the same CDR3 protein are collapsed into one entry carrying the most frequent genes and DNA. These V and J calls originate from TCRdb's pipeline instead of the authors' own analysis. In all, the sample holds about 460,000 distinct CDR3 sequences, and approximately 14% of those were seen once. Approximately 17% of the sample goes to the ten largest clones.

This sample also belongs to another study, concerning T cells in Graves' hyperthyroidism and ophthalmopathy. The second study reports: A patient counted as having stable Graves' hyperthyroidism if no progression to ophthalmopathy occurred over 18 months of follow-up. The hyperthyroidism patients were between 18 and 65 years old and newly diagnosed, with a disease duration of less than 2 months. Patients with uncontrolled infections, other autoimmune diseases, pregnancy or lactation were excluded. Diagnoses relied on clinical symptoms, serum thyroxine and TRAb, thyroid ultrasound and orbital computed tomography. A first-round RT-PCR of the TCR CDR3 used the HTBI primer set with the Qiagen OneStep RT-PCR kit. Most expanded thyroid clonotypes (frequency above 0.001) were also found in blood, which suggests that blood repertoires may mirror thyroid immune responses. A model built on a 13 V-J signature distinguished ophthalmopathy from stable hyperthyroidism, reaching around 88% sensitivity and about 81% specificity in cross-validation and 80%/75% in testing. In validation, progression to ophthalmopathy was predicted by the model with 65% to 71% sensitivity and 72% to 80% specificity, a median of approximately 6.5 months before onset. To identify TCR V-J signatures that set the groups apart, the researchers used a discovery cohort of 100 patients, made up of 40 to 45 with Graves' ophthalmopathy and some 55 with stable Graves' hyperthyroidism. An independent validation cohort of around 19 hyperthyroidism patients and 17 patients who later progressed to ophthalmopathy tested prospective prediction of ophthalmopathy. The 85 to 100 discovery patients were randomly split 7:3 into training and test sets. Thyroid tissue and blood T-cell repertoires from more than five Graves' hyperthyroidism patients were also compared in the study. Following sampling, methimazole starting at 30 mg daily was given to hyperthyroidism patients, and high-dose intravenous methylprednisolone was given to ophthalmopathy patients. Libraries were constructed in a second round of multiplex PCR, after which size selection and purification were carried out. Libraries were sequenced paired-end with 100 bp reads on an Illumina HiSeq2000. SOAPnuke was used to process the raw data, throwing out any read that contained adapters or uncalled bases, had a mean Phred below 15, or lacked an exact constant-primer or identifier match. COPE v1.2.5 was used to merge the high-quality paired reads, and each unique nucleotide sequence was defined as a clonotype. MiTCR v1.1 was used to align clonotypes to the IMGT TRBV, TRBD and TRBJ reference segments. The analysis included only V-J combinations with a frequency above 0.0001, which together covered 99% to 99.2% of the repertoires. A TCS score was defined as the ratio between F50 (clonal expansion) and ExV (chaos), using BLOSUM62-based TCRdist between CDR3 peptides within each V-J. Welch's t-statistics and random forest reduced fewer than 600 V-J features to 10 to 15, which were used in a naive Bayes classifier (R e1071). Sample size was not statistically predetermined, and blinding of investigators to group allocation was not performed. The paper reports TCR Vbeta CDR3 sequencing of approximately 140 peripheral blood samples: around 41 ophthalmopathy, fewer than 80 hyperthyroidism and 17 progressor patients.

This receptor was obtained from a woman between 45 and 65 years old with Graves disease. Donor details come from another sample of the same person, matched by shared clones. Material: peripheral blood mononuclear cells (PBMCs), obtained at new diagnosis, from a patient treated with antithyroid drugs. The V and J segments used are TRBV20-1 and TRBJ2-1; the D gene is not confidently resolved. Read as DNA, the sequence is TGCAATGCTAGAGATCGGAGCAGCTACAATGAGCAGTTCTTC. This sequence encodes CNARDRSSYNEQFF.